The rows below give T cell receptor beta chains drawn from one sample of a study of chemoradiotherapy in HPV16-positive cancers. This table comes from immunoSEQ multiplex PCR, and its TCRdb copy is limited to in-frame clones, with some not included. This sample yields 1,200 to 1,500 clones, of which approximately 83% are seen a single time; approximately 7% belongs to the top ten. Material: tumor tissue, obtained from a patient who underwent chemoradiotherapy. Receptor source: a human donor with HPV-associated anogenital cancer. CDR3s include the opening cysteine and the closing phenylalanine or tryptophan. Each record gives: V gene, clone size, D gene, J gene, CDR3 DNA, CDR3 protein. D genes are given only for firm matches. Size is omitted from some rows. Given values are once, few, many or a class for expanded clones.

v_gene: TRBV11-3
abundance: -
d_gene: TRBD2
j_gene: TRBJ2-1
CDR3nt: TGTGCCAGCAGCCTCGGGACTAGCGGGGGGCGAGCCTACAATGAGCAGTTCTTC
CDR3aa: CASSLGTSGGRAYNEQFF

v_gene: TRBV15
abundance: -
d_gene: TRBD1
j_gene: TRBJ2-3
CDR3nt: TGTGCCACCAGCAGAGGACAGGGCGCGCAGGGCACAGATACGCAGTATTTT
CDR3aa: CATSRGQGAQGTDTQYF

v_gene: TRBV19
abundance: -
d_gene: TRBD2
j_gene: TRBJ2-2
CDR3nt: TGTGCCAGTAGCGGACTAGCGATAGACACCGGGGAGCTGTTTTTT
CDR3aa: CASSGLAIDTGELFF

v_gene: TRBV2
abundance: -
d_gene: -
j_gene: TRBJ2-3
CDR3nt: TGTGCCAGCAGCCCTTACGGGGTGGGCACAGATACGCAGTATTTT
CDR3aa: CASSPYGVGTDTQYF

v_gene: TRBV10-1
abundance: -
d_gene: -
j_gene: TRBJ1-4
CDR3nt: TGCGCCAGCAGTGAGCGGCAGGGCGCAACTAATGAAAAACTGTTTTTT
CDR3aa: CASSERQGATNEKLFF

v_gene: TRBV11-2
abundance: -
d_gene: -
j_gene: TRBJ1-1
CDR3nt: -
CDR3aa: CASSFGPGVNDLNTEAFF

v_gene: TRBV6-1
abundance: -
d_gene: TRBD2
j_gene: TRBJ2-3
CDR3nt: TGTGCCAGCGCACTAGGGCTAGCGGGCACAGATACGCAGTATTTT
CDR3aa: CASALGLAGTDTQYF

v_gene: TRBV7-5
abundance: -
d_gene: -
j_gene: TRBJ2-1
CDR3nt: TGTGTCAGAAGCTCGACGGACAGGGTCTACAATGAGCAGTTCTTC
CDR3aa: CVRSSTDRVYNEQFF

v_gene: TRBV19
abundance: -
d_gene: -
j_gene: TRBJ2-3
CDR3nt: TGTGCCAGTCGGCGGACTGCGCGGGCAGATACGCAGTATTTT
CDR3aa: CASRRTARADTQYF

v_gene: TRBV9
abundance: -
d_gene: TRBD2
j_gene: TRBJ2-3
CDR3nt: TGTGCCAGCAGCGTAGCCGGGCGACTAGCGGATACGCAGTATTTT
CDR3aa: CASSVAGRLADTQYF

v_gene: TRBV30
abundance: -
d_gene: TRBD2
j_gene: TRBJ2-7
CDR3nt: TGTGCCTGGAGTGTCGGGGGGGCCTCTACCTACGAGCAGTACTTC
CDR3aa: CAWSVGGASTYEQYF

v_gene: TRBV5-8
abundance: -
d_gene: TRBD2
j_gene: TRBJ2-3
CDR3nt: TGTGCCAGCAGACGCGGGGGGGCCCAAGATACGCAGTATTTT
CDR3aa: CASRRGGAQDTQYF

v_gene: TRBV6-1
abundance: -
d_gene: -
j_gene: TRBJ1-1
CDR3nt: TGTGCCAGCACTTTGGACAGGAACACTGAAGCTTTCTTT
CDR3aa: CASTLDRNTEAFF

v_gene: TRBV19
abundance: once
d_gene: TRBD1
j_gene: TRBJ1-2
CDR3nt: TGTGCCAGTAGTATTAGATTCGGGACAGATGGCTACACCTTC
CDR3aa: CASSIRFGTDGYTF

v_gene: TRBV2
abundance: -
d_gene: -
j_gene: TRBJ1-3
CDR3nt: TGTGCCAGCAGTGCCGGGGTAGCGGGAAACACCATATATTTT
CDR3aa: CASSAGVAGNTIYF

v_gene: TRBV7-7
abundance: few
d_gene: TRBD1
j_gene: TRBJ2-7
CDR3nt: TGTGCCAGCAGCTCGGGACAGGGGGGCGAGCAGTACTTC
CDR3aa: CASSSGQGGEQYF

v_gene: TRBV6-1
abundance: -
d_gene: -
j_gene: TRBJ2-2
CDR3nt: TGTGCCAGCAGGACCGGGAAGAACACCGGGGAGCTGTTTTTT
CDR3aa: CASRTGKNTGELFF

v_gene: TRBV7-8
abundance: -
d_gene: -
j_gene: TRBJ1-2
CDR3nt: TGTGCCAGCAGCTTAGAAAGGGGCGCGATCTATGGCTACACCTTC
CDR3aa: CASSLERGAIYGYTF

v_gene: TRBV4-1
abundance: -
d_gene: -
j_gene: TRBJ1-1
CDR3nt: TGCGCCAGCAGCCAAGAAAAAGAGGGCGGATATAACGGTGGAACTGAAGCTTTCTTT
CDR3aa: CASSQEKEGGYNGGTEAFF

v_gene: TRBV7-6
abundance: few
d_gene: -
j_gene: TRBJ2-3
CDR3nt: TGTGCCAGCAGCTTAATAGAGGATACGCAGTATTTT
CDR3aa: CASSLIEDTQYF

v_gene: TRBV6-1
abundance: -
d_gene: TRBD2
j_gene: TRBJ2-3
CDR3nt: TGTGCCAGCAGTGACGTTAGCGGGAGTAGCACAGATACGCAGTATTTT
CDR3aa: CASSDVSGSSTDTQYF

v_gene: TRBV5-1
abundance: once
d_gene: TRBD1
j_gene: TRBJ2-7
CDR3nt: TGCGCCAGCAGCTTAACCGGGACAGGATCCTACGAGCAGTACTTC
CDR3aa: CASSLTGTGSYEQYF

v_gene: TRBV5-4
abundance: -
d_gene: -
j_gene: TRBJ2-2
CDR3nt: TGTGCCAGCAGCTTCCAGGGGGGGGCGCACACCGGGGAGCTGTTTTTT
CDR3aa: CASSFQGGAHTGELFF

v_gene: TRBV7-2
abundance: once
d_gene: -
j_gene: TRBJ2-3
CDR3nt: TGTGCCAGCAGCCCGACAGGGACTTTCGCGGATACGCAGTATTTT
CDR3aa: CASSPTGTFADTQYF

v_gene: TRBV9
abundance: few
d_gene: -
j_gene: TRBJ1-4
CDR3nt: TGTGCCAGCAGCGTAGGCCCTACAGGGCGGCTTTCCCAAGGGGCTAATGAAAAACTGTTTTTT
CDR3aa: CASSVGPTGRLSQGANEKLFF

v_gene: TRBV19
abundance: -
d_gene: TRBD1
j_gene: TRBJ1-6
CDR3nt: TGTGCCAGTAGTCGTAACAGGGGGGGAGATTCACCCCTCCACTTT
CDR3aa: CASSRNRGGDSPLHF

v_gene: TRBV4-1
abundance: hyperexpanded
d_gene: -
j_gene: TRBJ1-1
CDR3nt: TGCGCCAGCAGCCTCCTGGGACCCACCGACACTGAAGCTTTCTTT
CDR3aa: CASSLLGPTDTEAFF

v_gene: TRBV2
abundance: -
d_gene: TRBD1
j_gene: TRBJ2-1
CDR3nt: TGTGCCAGCAGTAGACAGGGTGGACAGTTCTTC
CDR3aa: CASSRQGGQFF

v_gene: TRBV7-9
abundance: -
d_gene: TRBD1
j_gene: TRBJ1-2
CDR3nt: TGTGCCAGCAGCTACGACAGGGAAGGCTACACCTTC
CDR3aa: CASSYDREGYTF

v_gene: TRBV5-1
abundance: -
d_gene: TRBD2
j_gene: TRBJ2-2
CDR3nt: TGCGCCAGCAGCCCCGGGACTAGCGGGGCGACCGGGGAGCTGTTTTTT
CDR3aa: CASSPGTSGATGELFF

v_gene: TRBV5-1
abundance: -
d_gene: TRBD1
j_gene: TRBJ2-2
CDR3nt: TGCGCCAGCAGAGATGACGGGACAGGGGTCGGTACCGGGGAGCTGTTTTTT
CDR3aa: CASRDDGTGVGTGELFF

v_gene: TRBV30
abundance: -
d_gene: -
j_gene: TRBJ1-6
CDR3nt: TGTGCCTGGAGTGCTCAGGGAGGGGTAGGGTCACCCCTCCACTTT
CDR3aa: CAWSAQGGVGSPLHF

v_gene: TRBV30
abundance: -
d_gene: -
j_gene: TRBJ1-6
CDR3nt: TGTGCCTGGTCCAAGGACCGCTATAATTCACCCCTCCACTTT
CDR3aa: CAWSKDRYNSPLHF

v_gene: TRBV7-2
abundance: -
d_gene: TRBD2
j_gene: TRBJ2-7
CDR3nt: TGTGCCAGCAGCTTTGAGGGGACTAGCGGATCCTACGAGCAGTACTTC
CDR3aa: CASSFEGTSGSYEQYF

v_gene: TRBV10-3
abundance: once
d_gene: TRBD1
j_gene: TRBJ2-7
CDR3nt: TGTGCCATCAGTGAGACTAGACAGGGTAACGAGCAGTACTTC
CDR3aa: CAISETRQGNEQYF

v_gene: TRBV23-1
abundance: -
d_gene: TRBD1
j_gene: TRBJ1-5
CDR3nt: TGCGCCAGCAGTGACAGGGCGCTGAGCAATCAGCCCCAGCATTTT
CDR3aa: CASSDRALSNQPQHF

v_gene: TRBV9
abundance: large
d_gene: -
j_gene: TRBJ2-2
CDR3nt: TGTGCCAGTGGACGGGGGCCGAACACCGGGGAGCTGTTTTTT
CDR3aa: CASGRGPNTGELFF

v_gene: TRBV19
abundance: -
d_gene: -
j_gene: TRBJ2-7
CDR3nt: TGTGCCACAAAGTCACAGGGACGGGGCGAGCAGTACTTC
CDR3aa: CATKSQGRGEQYF

v_gene: TRBV6-5
abundance: -
d_gene: TRBD1
j_gene: TRBJ2-1
CDR3nt: TGTGCCAGCAGTTCATGGGGACAGGGGAGTCTCAATGAGCAGTTCTTC
CDR3aa: CASSSWGQGSLNEQFF

v_gene: TRBV4-2
abundance: -
d_gene: -
j_gene: TRBJ2-1
CDR3nt: TGTGCCAGCAGCCAACCGGACCCTTACAATGAGCAGTTCTTC
CDR3aa: CASSQPDPYNEQFF

v_gene: TRBV11-2
abundance: once
d_gene: -
j_gene: TRBJ1-1
CDR3nt: TGTGCCAGCAGCTTAGTCAGGAAGAACACTGAAGCTTTCTTT
CDR3aa: CASSLVRKNTEAFF

v_gene: TRBV6-6
abundance: once
d_gene: -
j_gene: TRBJ1-1
CDR3nt: TGTGCCAGCAGCGAGGGACAGAACACTGAAGCTTTCTTT
CDR3aa: CASSEGQNTEAFF

v_gene: TRBV4-2
abundance: -
d_gene: TRBD1
j_gene: TRBJ2-6
CDR3nt: TGTGCCAGCAGCCCGACAGGGGGTTCTGGGGCCAACGTCCTGACTTTC
CDR3aa: CASSPTGGSGANVLTF

v_gene: TRBV29-1
abundance: -
d_gene: TRBD1
j_gene: TRBJ1-4
CDR3nt: TGCAGCGTTTTGGTCAGGGGGAATGAGAAACTGTTTTTT
CDR3aa: CSVLVRGNEKLFF

v_gene: TRBV19
abundance: few
d_gene: -
j_gene: TRBJ2-5
CDR3nt: TGTGCCAGTAGTCGAGCCCCGGGCCAAGAGACCCAGTACTTC
CDR3aa: CASSRAPGQETQYF

v_gene: TRBV6-4
abundance: -
d_gene: TRBD2
j_gene: TRBJ2-1
CDR3nt: TGTGCCAGCAGTGACAGCGGGGGGGCCGGTGAGCAGTTCTTC
CDR3aa: CASSDSGGAGEQFF

v_gene: TRBV7-2
abundance: -
d_gene: -
j_gene: TRBJ1-5
CDR3nt: TGTGCCAGCAGTCTACAGGGAGCTAATAGCAATCAGCCCCAGCATTTT
CDR3aa: CASSLQGANSNQPQHF

v_gene: TRBV6-1
abundance: -
d_gene: -
j_gene: TRBJ1-5
CDR3nt: TGTGCCAGCAGTGAGCAGGTCGCCAGGCAGCCCCAGCATTTT
CDR3aa: CASSEQVARQPQHF

v_gene: TRBV7-9
abundance: -
d_gene: TRBD1
j_gene: TRBJ2-7
CDR3nt: TGTGCCAGCAGCTTCGGACAGGGATCCTACGAGCAGTACTTC
CDR3aa: CASSFGQGSYEQYF

v_gene: TRBV6-1
abundance: -
d_gene: -
j_gene: TRBJ2-3
CDR3nt: TGTGCCAGCAGGTTGAACGTAGATACACAGTATTTT
CDR3aa: CASRLNVDTQYF

v_gene: TRBV11-1
abundance: -
d_gene: TRBD1
j_gene: TRBJ2-2
CDR3nt: TGTGCCAGCAGCTCGCCCGGGACAGCGAACACCGGGGAGCTGTTTTTT
CDR3aa: CASSSPGTANTGELFF

v_gene: TRBV2
abundance: -
d_gene: -
j_gene: TRBJ1-6
CDR3nt: TGTGCCAGCACTGAAACAGGGCTCTCGAATTCACCCCTCCACTTT
CDR3aa: CASTETGLSNSPLHF

v_gene: TRBV10-1
abundance: -
d_gene: -
j_gene: TRBJ1-6
CDR3nt: TGCGCCACCTTCTCGACAGAAGCAGTCTATAATTCACCCCTCCACTTT
CDR3aa: CATFSTEAVYNSPLHF

v_gene: TRBV27
abundance: -
d_gene: TRBD1
j_gene: TRBJ1-1
CDR3nt: TGTGCCAGCAGTACAGGGGGTCAGGGAACTGAAGCTTTCTTT
CDR3aa: CASSTGGQGTEAFF

v_gene: TRBV5-1
abundance: -
d_gene: TRBD2
j_gene: TRBJ2-3
CDR3nt: TGCGCCAGCAGCTTCGGACTAGCGGGGGGGCTGTTAACAGATACGCAGTATTTT
CDR3aa: CASSFGLAGGLLTDTQYF

v_gene: TRBV21-1
abundance: -
d_gene: -
j_gene: TRBJ2-3
CDR3nt: TGTGCCAGCAGCGAAATAACGGGTTTGACGCAGTATTTT
CDR3aa: CASSEITGLTQYF